The entry that follows covers one T cell receptor (beta chain) sequence. This sample also contains other DNA sequences that code for the same CDR3. This CDR3 contains 15 residues. After removal of 3 bases from V and 1 base from J, the junction contained 4 bases not matched to a gene. Germline V CDR1 and CDR2: SGHRS, YFSETQ. These data belong to a study of blood T cell repertoires in COVID-19. Turning to the study itself: From T cells, B-cell-depleted T cells, or PBMCs came the material, which was cDNA or gDNA.

Study processing details: Quantification of nucleated cells was approximated via reference gene primer amplification. Sequencing was performed with immunoSEQ multiplex PCR; in TCRdb, only in-frame clones are kept and a portion is missing. Clone size and V and J calls were adopted from that table, with D and trimming inferred from the DNA. The data contain some 400,000 clones, more than 75% of them singletons. The sample comprised peripheral blood. The chain carries TRBV5-1 and TRBJ2-1; 7 bases align to TRBD2. This clonotype originated in a human donor in a cohort sampled during active COVID-19. CDR3 nucleotide sequence: TGCGCCAGCAGCTCGTCTAGCGGATCCTACAATGAGCAGTTCTTC. This encodes CASSSSSGSYNEQFF.